The 2 T cell receptor beta chains below all came from one sample that was sequenced in a study of blood T cell repertoires in COVID-19. The table came from immunoSEQ multiplex PCR; TCRdb's copy has only in-frame clones and leaves some out. The repertoire holds more than 110,000 clones, with over 75% as singletons. Sequencing was done on a sample of peripheral blood. These receptors all come from a middle-aged man with acute or convalescent COVID-19.

The rearrangement joins TRBV4-2 to TRBJ1-3; D is ambiguous. This CDR3 contains 15 residues. Germline CDR1 and CDR2: LGHNA and YNFKEQ. Trimming pared 0 bases from V and 7 bases from J, leaving 13 bases between. CDR3: CASSQEWATGNTIYF. The CDR3 DNA reads TGTGCCAGCAGCCAAGAATGGGCCACCGGTAACACCATATATTTT.

The table lists this clone with a count of one. V usage is TRBV10-2 and J usage is TRBJ2-7, with 7 positions matching TRBD1. CDR1 and CDR2 (germline): WSHSY, SAAADI. The length of the CDR3 is 13 residues. V was clipped by 7 bases and J by 2 bases; unmatched bases: 5. This chain's CDR3 is CASTGTEAYEQYF. Here the CDR3 DNA reads TGCGCCAGCACCGGGACAGAAGCCTACGAGCAGTACTTC.